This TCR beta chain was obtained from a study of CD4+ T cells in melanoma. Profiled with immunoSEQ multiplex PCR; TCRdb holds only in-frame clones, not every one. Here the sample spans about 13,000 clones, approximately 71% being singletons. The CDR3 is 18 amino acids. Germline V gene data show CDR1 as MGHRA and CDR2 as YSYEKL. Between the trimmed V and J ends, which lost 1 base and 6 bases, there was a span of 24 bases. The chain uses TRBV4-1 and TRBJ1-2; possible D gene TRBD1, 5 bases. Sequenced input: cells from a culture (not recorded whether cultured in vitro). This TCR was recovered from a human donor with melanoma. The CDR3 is CASSQVGWDGGVRDGYTF. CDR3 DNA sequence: TGCGCCAGCAGCCAAGTGGGGTGGGACGGAGGAGTCAGAGATGGCTACACCTTC.